Following are 31 T cell receptor beta chains from one sample sequenced in a study of regulatory T cells in long-lasting Graves disease. Arm-PCR of CDR3 regions and iRepertoire HTBI primers were the basis on which TCR beta libraries were built. One entry per CDR3 protein results from TCRdb running MiXCR on the multiplex PCR reads. The table includes 600,000 to 850,000 distinct CDR3 sequences, 25% to 35% detected once. Time point of the sample: persistent/refractory GD, antithyroid drugs over 5 years with positive TRAb. The TCR library was made from RNA that had been extracted from PBMCs in TRIzol. The sequences come from peripheral blood mononuclear cells (PBMCs), collected when the disease was refractory, from a patient treated with antithyroid drugs. Receptors originate from a female donor with Graves disease.

V is TRBV29-1 and J is TRBJ1-1; TRBD1 aligns across 10 bases. Germline values: CDR1 SQVTM, CDR2 ANQGSEA. The CDR3 length is 13 residues. The V and J ends lost 7 bases and 4 bases, in that order; junction bases with no gene match: 6. DNA for the CDR3: TGCAGCGGCGACAGGGGGCAAGTCACTGAAGCTTTCTTT. Amino acid sequence: CSGDRGQVTEAFF. The full variable domain, with the rest looked up from reference TRBV29-1 and TRBJ1-1, is SAVISQKPSRDICQRGTSLTIQCQVDSQVTMMFWYRQQPGQSLTLIATANQGSEATYESGFVIDKFPISRPNLTFSTLTVSNMSPEDSSIYLCSGDRGQVTEAFFGQGTRLTVV.

Turning to this clonotype: The junction does not match germline at one end; this may be a read error. This sequence joins TRBV20-1 and TRBJ2-7; D is possibly TRBD2 (6 bases). This CDR3 region has 15 residues. The germline CDR1 and CDR2 sequences are DFQATT and SNEGSKA (reference sequence). The DNA of the CDR3 is TGCAGTGCTAGCCCCTTGGGGGGAATGGCCTACGGGCAGTACTTC. This encodes CSASPLGGMAYGQYF.

This clonotype showed up just a few times. The chain carries TRBV12-3 or TRBV12-4 and TRBJ1-5; 7 bases match TRBD1. J lost 2 bases, V lost 8 bases, and 9 bases had no gene match. This CDR3 comprises 15 residues. In nucleotides, the CDR3 is TGTGCCAGCCTAGTTTCCGGGACAGGCAATCAGCCCCAGCATTTT. Translated, it gives CASLVSGTGNQPQHF.

The gene calls are TRBV30 and TRBJ1-2, with D perhaps matching TRBD1 (5 bases). Germline CDR1 and CDR2: GTSNPN and SVGIG (reference sequence). This CDR3 has 15 amino acids. Trimming removed 2 bases from V and 6 bases from J, with 19 bases in between. CDR3 nucleotides: TGTGCCTGGAGTACTTTTGGGGCGAAGGTTCATGGCTACACCTTC. Its translation: CAWSTFGAKVHGYTF.

This clonotype has a handful of counts. V is TRBV6-5 and J is TRBJ1-4; no firm D call. CDR3 size: 15 residues. V was clipped by 0 bases and J by 8 bases, with 13 bases between them. Germline V gene lookup returns CDR1 MNHEY and CDR2 SVGAGI. The CDR3 nucleotides read TGTGCCAGCAGTTACTCGAGGGTTGCGTCGGAAAAACTGTTTTTT. Amino acids: CASSYSRVASEKLFF.

The chain employs TRBV19 and TRBJ1-5; D is perhaps TRBD1 (6 bases). V dropped 7 bases and J dropped 0 bases, with 13 bases sitting between them. CDR1 is LNHDA, CDR2 SQIVND, per germline (reference sequence). This CDR3 spans 15 amino acids. In DNA form, the CDR3 reads TGTGCCAGTATTACGGACAGCTATAGCAATCAGCCCCAGCATTTT. It yields the protein CASITDSYSNQPQHF.

The chain employs TRBV19 and TRBJ2-7, with D maybe TRBD1 (6 bases). The germline V and J ends were trimmed by 5 bases and 3 bases, with 14 bases remaining between them. From germline, CDR1 is LNHDA and CDR2 SQIVND (reference sequence). The CDR3 is 14 amino acids. The CDR3 spells CASSPDRTFYEQYF. For the CDR3, the DNA is TGTGCCAGTAGTCCCGACAGGACCTTCTACGAGCAGTACTTC.

The V call is TRBV5-1, the J call TRBJ1-1; D unclear. The germline V and J ends were trimmed by 4 bases and 5 bases, with 15 bases remaining between them. Germline V lookup: CDR1 SGHRS, CDR2 YFSETQ. The CDR3 contains 14 residues. The CDR3 protein is CASSPEGGLTEAFF. The CDR3 coding sequence is TGCGCCAGCAGCCCCGAGGGTGGCCTTACTGAAGCTTTCTTT.

This chain joins TRBV5-1 and TRBJ1-5; 9 nucleotides align to TRBD1. CDR3 length: 15 residues. CDR1 SGHRS and CDR2 YFSETQ come from the germline V gene. V lost 3 bases and J lost 6; bases outside the gene matches: 7. The CDR3 loop is CASSWTGAGGQPQHF. The CDR3 DNA sequence: TGCGCCAGCAGCTGGACAGGGGCGGGGGGTCAGCCCCAGCATTTT.

This clonotype was counted a few times. The rearrangement uses TRBV11-2 and TRBJ2-5; 13 nucleotides line up with TRBD2. Germline CDR1 SGHAT, CDR2 FQNNGV. The CDR3 sequence is 15 residues long. Trimming at V came to 6 bases and at J to 3 bases, leaving 4 bases not matched to a gene. DNA of the CDR3: TGTGCCAGCAGAGGACTAGCGGGAGTAGAAGAGACCCAGTACTTC. Translation: CASRGLAGVEETQYF.

This chain links TRBV4-1 with TRBJ2-5, with 7 bases lining up with TRBD1. V gave up 4 bases and J gave up 5 bases; unmatched junction bases: 7. Germline loops: CDR1 MGHRA, CDR2 YSYEKL. The CDR3 spans 14 residues. The CDR3 DNA reads as TGCGCCAGCAGCCCAGGACAGGAGATCGAGACCCAGTACTTC. Translated, it gives CASSPGQEIETQYF.

This clonotype came up many times. This chain uses TRBV7-3 with TRBJ2-5; unclear D gene. CDR1 is SGHTA, CDR2 FQGTGA, per germline. The V end was cut by 2 bases, the J end by 2 bases, with 6 bases between. The length of the CDR3 is 13 residues. DNA for the CDR3: TGTGCCAGCAGCTTACAGGCTCAAGAGACCCAGTACTTC. It translates to CASSLQAQETQYF.

The CDR3 DNA follows: TGTGCCAGCAGCCAGCGCCAGCCAACTAATGAAAAACTGTTTTTT. It specifies CASSQRQPTNEKLFF. This chain joins TRBV11-3 and TRBJ1-4; D not certain. The germline CDR1 and CDR2 sequences are SGHNT and YENEEA. Trimming took 5 bases from V and 0 from J, leaving 10 bases between them. The CDR3 runs 15 residues.

Note on this clonotype: A much more abundant neighbour one base away suggests this may be a read error. The chain carries TRBV28 and TRBJ2-7; D is perhaps TRBD2 (5 bases). Trimming took 3 bases from V and 2 from J, leaving 11 bases between them. The CDR3 spans 14 residues. Germline CDR1 MDHEN, CDR2 SYDVKM. The CDR3 region is CASSLAAETYEQYF. CDR3 coding DNA: TGTGCCAGCAGTTTGGCAGCGGAAACCTACGAGCAGTACTTC. The full variable domain, with the rest looked up from reference TRBV28 and TRBJ2-7, is DVKVTQSSRYLVKRTGEKVFLECVQDMDHENMFWYRQDPGLGLRLIYFSYDVKMKEKGDIPEGYSVSREKKERFSLILESASTNQTSMYLCASSLAAETYEQYFGPGTRLTVT.

This chain joins TRBV20-1 and TRBJ2-5, with D possibly TRBD1 on 6 matching bases. The CDR3 has 14 amino acids. Germline V gives CDR1 DFQATT, CDR2 SNEGSKA (reference sequence). V lost 2 bases, J lost 2 bases, and 12 bases lay in between. For the CDR3, the DNA is TGCAGTGCTAGACCCCCGGACAGACAAGAGACCCAGTACTTC. Amino acids: CSARPPDRQETQYF.

This clonotype was picked up many times. The genes are TRBV9 and TRBJ1-1; D might be TRBD1 (5 bases). V was cut by 2 bases and J by 4 bases, with 9 bases left in between. Germline V gives CDR1 SGDLS, CDR2 YYNGEE. The CDR3 length is 13 residues. For the CDR3, the DNA is TGTGCCAGCAGCGTCGGGGGATCCACTGAAGCTTTCTTT. This gives the protein CASSVGGSTEAFF. Full variable domain (outside the CDR3, taken from reference TRBV9 and TRBJ1-1): DSGVTQTPKHLITATGQRVTLRCSPRSGDLSVYWYQQSLDQGLQFLIQYYNGEERAKGNILERFSAQQFPDLHSELNLSSLELGDSALYFCASSVGGSTEAFFGQGTRLTVV.

V is TRBV19 and J is TRBJ2-7; D unresolved. V was clipped by 7 bases and J by 2 bases, with 21 bases between them. The CDR3 contains 16 residues. Germline V gene sequence: CDR1 LNHDA, CDR2 SQIVND (reference sequence). CDR3 amino acids: CASNSPRRSFPYEQYF. The CDR3 DNA is TGTGCCAGTAATTCCCCTCGGAGAAGCTTCCCCTACGAGCAGTACTTC. Full variable domain (remainder filled in from reference TRBV19 and TRBJ2-7): DGGITQSPKYLFRKEGQNVTLSCEQNLNHDAMYWYRQDPGQGLRLIYYSQIVNDFQKGDIAEGYSVSREKKESFPLTVTSAQKNPTAFYLCASNSPRRSFPYEQYFGPGTRLTVT.

The rearrangement uses TRBV7-9 and TRBJ1-2; weak D call: TRBD1 (5 bases). From germline, CDR1 is SEHNR and CDR2 FQNEAQ (reference sequence). The CDR3 has 16 residues. Trimming stripped 5 bases from V and 5 bases from J, with 21 bases between. The DNA for the CDR3 is TGTGCCAGCAGCCCCCGGACACCCACCTTGGGGTATGGCTACACCTTC. Encoded protein: CASSPRTPTLGYGYTF.

This chain joins TRBV18 and TRBJ2-5; D not resolved. The germline V gene has CDR1 KGHSH and CDR2 LQKENI. The CDR3 is 14 amino acids. V was trimmed by 1 base and J by 1 base, leaving 7 bases between them. CDR3 protein: CASSPQQVQETQYF. DNA of the CDR3: TGTGCCAGCTCACCACAGCAGGTCCAAGAGACCCAGTACTTC.

This clonotype was detected only once. The rearrangement joins TRBV28 to TRBJ1-6; D is ambiguous. There are 15 residues in the CDR3. V lost 3 bases, J lost 8 bases, and 14 bases lay in between. Germline values: CDR1 MDHEN, CDR2 SYDVKM. The CDR3 nucleotides read TGTGCCAGCAGTTTGACGGGCAGAGGACATTCACCCCTCCACTTT. The encoded protein is CASSLTGRGHSPLHF.

The V call is TRBV30, the J call TRBJ2-7; 7 bases line up with TRBD2. Trimming at V came to 3 bases and at J to 2 bases, leaving 1 base not matched to a gene. The CDR3 contains 12 residues. Germline V gene lookup returns CDR1 GTSNPN and CDR2 SVGIG (reference sequence). CDR3 amino acids: CAWRGRAYEQYF. DNA for the CDR3: TGTGCCTGGAGAGGGAGGGCCTACGAGCAGTACTTC.

This clonotype was counted only a few times. The chain links TRBV6-2 or TRBV6-3 to TRBJ1-1; no clear D. V was cut by 3 bases and J by 3 bases, with 23 bases left in between. This CDR3 is 18 amino acids long. Germline CDR1 reads MNHEY; CDR2 reads SVGEGT. CDR3 protein: CASSYLHPGTKTDTEAFF. The CDR3 DNA is TGTGCCAGCAGTTATCTTCACCCAGGTACAAAGACGGACACTGAAGCTTTCTTT.

V and J are TRBV3-1 and TRBJ1-6; D remains ambiguous. The germline gives CDR1 LGHDT, CDR2 YNNKEL (reference sequence). V was trimmed by 0 bases and J by 3 bases, leaving 9 bases between them. The CDR3 has 16 amino acids. CDR3 bases: TGTGCCAGCAGCCAAGAATGGACTAACTATAATTCACCCCTCCACTTT. It translates to CASSQEWTNYNSPLHF.

The chain uses TRBV20-1 and TRBJ2-7; 7 nucleotides line up with TRBD2. This CDR3 is 14 amino acids long. The V gene's germline CDR1 is DFQATT and CDR2 SNEGSKA (reference sequence). J gave up 5 bases and V 3 bases, and 10 bases lay outside the gene matches. CDR3 nucleotides: TGCAGTGCTAGTTTAGGCGGGAGTGGTGACGAGCAGTACTTC. This encodes CSASLGGSGDEQYF.

This clonotype has ten or more counts. The rearrangement uses TRBV2 and TRBJ2-7, with 7 bases lining up with TRBD2. Looked up from germline, CDR1 is SNHLY and CDR2 is FYNNEI. The CDR3 has 15 residues. The V and J ends lost 7 bases and 0 bases, in that order; junction bases with no gene match: 9. The CDR3 bases are TGTGCCAGCAAAAGCGGGGACGGTGCCTCCTACGAGCAGTACTTC. This gives the protein CASKSGDGASYEQYF.

This clonotype was seen more than once but under ten times. V and J are TRBV2 and TRBJ1-1; possible D gene TRBD1, 5 bases. V lost 4 bases to trimming and J lost 2 bases, with 11 bases between them. The CDR3 covers 14 residues. From germline, CDR1 is SNHLY and CDR2 FYNNEI. DNA of the CDR3: TGTGCCAGCAGTGGGGGACGGTATAACACTGAAGCTTTCTTT. This sequence encodes CASSGGRYNTEAFF.

The sample holds a few counts of this clonotype. V gene TRBV27 combines with J gene TRBJ1-2; D unresolved. The V gene's germline CDR1 is MNHEY and CDR2 SMNVEV (reference sequence). The CDR3 covers 13 residues. V shed 3 bases and J shed 5 bases, with 10 bases lying between them. The CDR3 region is CASSFADSYGYTF. The CDR3 DNA sequence: TGTGCCAGCAGTTTTGCCGACTCTTATGGCTACACCTTC.

Concerning this clonotype: This may stem from a read error, because a much larger clone lies one nucleotide away. The chain couples TRBV12-5 to TRBJ2-5; TRBD2 matches 7 bases. Germline V lookup: CDR1 LGHNT, CDR2 FRNRAP. With 7 bases clipped from V and 5 bases from J, the junction kept 13 bases outside the gene matches. CDR3 length equals 15 residues. This chain's CDR3 is CASASPAGEGETQYF. The DNA for the CDR3 is TGTGCTAGTGCCTCCCCTGCGGGAGAGGGGGAGACCCAGTACTTC.

The table lists this clonotype with many counts. This CDR3 reads CASSATPLNTEAFF. In DNA form, the CDR3 reads TGTGCCAGCAGTGCGACACCCTTGAACACTGAAGCTTTCTTT. The chain is built from TRBV2 and TRBJ1-1; no definite D call. Trimming removed 4 bases from V and 0 bases from J, with 9 bases in between. The germline V gene encodes CDR1 SNHLY and CDR2 FYNNEI. The CDR3 extends over 14 amino acids.

This clonotype was observed once. The chain is built from TRBV7-9 and TRBJ2-2, with TRBD2 identical over 9 bases. The ends lost 5 bases at V and 5 bases at J; junction bases unmatched: 9. The CDR3 has 16 amino acids. Per germline, CDR1 SEHNR and CDR2 FQNEAQ (reference sequence). CDR3 sequence (DNA): TGTGCCAGCAGCACGCTTAGCGGGAGTTTAACCGGGGAGCTGTTTTTT. Translating it yields CASSTLSGSLTGELFF.

This clonotype was seen ten or more times. The chain is built from TRBV27 and TRBJ2-7, with 9 nucleotides matching TRBD1. Germline V gene sequence: CDR1 MNHEY, CDR2 SMNVEV (reference sequence). CDR3 size: 16 residues. Unmatched junction bases numbered 8, after V lost 0 bases and J lost 5 bases. The CDR3 reads CASSLSMGTGSHEQYF. The CDR3, as DNA: TGTGCCAGCAGTTTATCGATGGGGACAGGGTCCCACGAGCAGTACTTC.